These 9 T cell receptor beta chains share one sample of origin, sequenced in a study of blood T cell repertoires in COVID-19 (TCRdb year 2020). Library preparation used the immunoSEQ multiplex PCR assay. This is the immuneACCESS table as TCRdb keeps it, with only in-frame sequences that have V and J called. A part of the clones is gone; compared with another copy, unresolved V genes explain less than half, and the rest is unexplained. For this sample the table gives a few hundred thousand clones, of which under 90% were detected only once. Of the sample, around 4.5% is held by the ten largest clones. The sequencing input was peripheral blood. These receptors all come from a man in his forties or fifties with acute or convalescent COVID-19.

The chain joins TRBV7-7 to TRBJ2-5, with D tentatively TRBD1 (5 bases). V was shortened by 0 bases and J by 4 bases, with 9 bases between the two germline ends. The CDR3 consists of 14 residues. Germline V gene data show CDR1 as SSHAT and CDR2 as FNYEAQ (reference sequence). The CDR3 loop reads CASSLAGVGETQYF. CDR3 coding DNA: TGTGCCAGCAGCTTAGCAGGGGTTGGAGAGACCCAGTACTTC.

This clone was found a few times. The chain combines TRBV10-2 with TRBJ1-5; TRBD1 might be the D (6 bases). The CDR3 runs 16 residues. CDR1 WSHSY and CDR2 SAAADI come from the germline V gene. Trimming shortened V by 3 bases and J by 2 bases, and 14 bases separated the two germline ends. The CDR3 spells CASSDGGGEGNQPQHF. In DNA, the CDR3 is TGCGCCAGCAGTGATGGGGGGGGCGAGGGCAATCAGCCCCAGCATTTT.

V is TRBV19 and J is TRBJ1-4, with 8 positions matching TRBD1. Per the germline V gene, CDR1 is LNHDA and CDR2 is SQIVND (reference sequence). This CDR3 contains 15 residues. V lost 6 bases, J lost 0 bases, and 3 bases stayed unmatched. The CDR3 reads CASRDRDSTNEKLFF. CDR3 nucleotides: TGTGCCAGTAGGGACAGGGACTCAACTAATGAAAAACTGTTTTTT. Based on the CDR3 plus reference TRBV19 and TRBJ1-4, the full variable domain is DGGITQSPKYLFRKEGQNVTLSCEQNLNHDAMYWYRQDPGQGLRLIYYSQIVNDFQKGDIAEGYSVSREKKESFPLTVTSAQKNPTAFYLCASRDRDSTNEKLFFGSGTQLSVL.

The CDR3 protein is CASRPGQNYEQYF. CDR3 DNA: TGTGCCAGCAGACCGGGACAGAACTACGAGCAGTACTTC. The chain couples TRBV12-3 or TRBV12-4 to TRBJ2-7, with 7 bases identical to TRBD1. The CDR3 is 13 amino acids. V shed 6 bases, J shed 3 bases, and the junction held 5 bases outside the gene matches.

The chain carries TRBV24-1 and TRBJ2-3; 7 bases match TRBD2. V trimming: 7 bases; J trimming: 3 bases; junction bases outside the gene matches: 3. This CDR3 region has 13 residues. CDR1 is KGHDR and CDR2 is SFDVKD in the germline V gene. CDR3 nucleotide sequence: TGTGCCACCAGGGGAGGGCCGACAGATACGCAGTATTTT. Amino acid sequence: CATRGGPTDTQYF.

The chain uses TRBV5-5 and TRBJ1-3; 8 bases match TRBD1. V shed 2 bases and J 3 bases; nucleotides not matched to a gene: 4. The CDR3 has 15 residues. From germline, CDR1 is SGHKS and CDR2 YYEKEE (reference sequence). The CDR3 loop reads CASSLRTGLGNTIYF. The CDR3 DNA is TGTGCCAGCAGCTTACGGACAGGGCTTGGAAACACCATATATTTT.

This clone was counted a single time. The chain recombines TRBV7-6 with TRBJ2-5, with 9 nucleotides matching TRBD1. Trimming cost V 1 base and J 4 bases; bases outside gene matches: 4. This CDR3 has 15 residues. Germline V lookup: CDR1 SGHVS, CDR2 FNYEAQ. The CDR3 here is CASSLEDRGAETQYF. Here the CDR3 DNA reads TGTGCCAGCAGCTTAGAGGACAGGGGAGCAGAGACCCAGTACTTC.

This clone was found once. V usage is TRBV7-9 and J usage is TRBJ1-2; 11 bases agree with TRBD1. Germline V CDR1 and CDR2: SEHNR, FQNEAQ (reference sequence). The V segment lost 7 bases and the J segment 7 bases; nucleotides outside the gene matches: 11. The CDR3 is made up of 15 amino acids. CDR3 amino acids: CASTPSGTGGFGYTF. In nucleotides, the CDR3 is TGTGCCAGCACCCCAAGCGGGACAGGGGGTTTTGGCTACACCTTC.

This chain connects TRBV7-9 to TRBJ1-2; a weak D match, TRBD1 (6 bases). This CDR3 spans 16 amino acids. CDR1 is SEHNR and CDR2 is FQNEAQ in the germline V gene (reference sequence). V lost 5 bases and J 5 bases, leaving 21 bases between the germline ends. CDR3 sequence: CASSPPTGPNTYGYTF. The CDR3 DNA is TGTGCCAGCAGCCCTCCGACAGGACCTAACACGTATGGCTACACCTTC.